The TCR beta chain under discussion was sequenced for a study of control samples from healthy donors and cancer patients. CDR3 length: 14 residues. The germline V and J ends were trimmed by 5 bases and 1 base, with 11 bases remaining between them. Germline CDR1 and CDR2: SGHDN and FVKESK. Method: immunoSEQ multiplex PCR; TCRdb's copy keeps in-frame clones and lacks some. The data hold some 99,000 clones, with over 75% observed a single time. The TCR sequence derives from a human donor in good health. The donor label of this sample is uncertain. The chain recombines TRBV14 with TRBJ2-5; D might be TRBD1 (5 bases). Sequenced input: blood. Here the CDR3 DNA reads TGTGCCAGCAGCTACTATACAGGCCAAGAGACCCAGTACTTC. Amino acids: CASSYYTGQETQYF.